Given below is one TCR beta chain in context. Its antigen is unidentified. With 60 Vbeta and 13 Jbeta primers, the PCR was carried out. Sequenced by immunoSEQ multiplex PCR; TCRdb stores in-frame clones only, minus some. The data hold 100,000 to 150,000 clones, with approximately 79% observed a single time. The sample comes from a study of cytomegalovirus exposure and HLA in healthy donors. On the study more broadly: Tens of millions of unique TCRs, all from HLA-typed donors, were included in an early release of the data. Broader study findings: TCR beta V segments were, for the most part, productive about 87% or about 30% of the time in an earlier analysis. The later analysis indicated that the majority of CMV-associated TCR beta chains appeared HLA-restricted.

The CDR3 is 14 amino acids. The germline V gene has CDR1 SGHTS and CDR2 YDEGEE. After removal of 2 bases from V and 5 bases from J, the junction contained 3 bases not matched to a gene. Sequenced material: PBMCs. J is TRBJ1-1 and V is TRBV5-8, with 10 bases aligning to TRBD1. The TCR originated in a male donor in good health and CMV-seronegative. CDR3 amino acids: CASSFLGQGTEAFF. In nucleotides, the CDR3 is TGTGCCAGCAGCTTTCTGGGACAGGGGACTGAAGCTTTCTTT. The full variable domain, its missing parts supplied by reference TRBV5-8 and TRBJ1-1, is EAGVTQSPTHLIKTRGQQATLRCSPISGHTSVYWYQQALGLGLQFLLWYDEGEERNRGNFPPRFSGRQFPNYSSELNVNALELEDSALYLCASSFLGQGTEAFFGQGTRLTVV.